The clone carrying this TCR beta chain was counted between two and nine times. Its antigen remains unidentified. Each 10 ml fresh peripheral blood draw supplied the PBMCs. This specimen belongs to a study of T cells in Graves' hyperthyroidism and ophthalmopathy. Study-wide results and limits: Prediction of ophthalmopathy progression came a median approximately 6.5 months pre-onset.

Trimming removed 2 bases at V and 3 bases at J, with 8 bases between. The CDR3 has 13 residues. Germline lookup yields CDR1 MNHEY and CDR2 SVGEGT. The source material, RNA transcripts, was used to amplify TCR beta CDR3 regions. The primer set for the first-round RT-PCR of the TCR CDR3 was HTBI. TCRdb fed the multiplex PCR reads into MiXCR, producing one record per CDR3 protein. There are about 720,000 distinct CDR3 sequences in the sample; 18% occur only once, and over 15% lies in the top ten. The rearrangement links TRBV6-2 or TRBV6-3 to TRBJ2-7, with unresolved D. Sequencing input: blood. The receptor was isolated from a woman aged 45-65 years with Graves' hyperthyroidism that later progressed to Graves' ophthalmopathy. The CDR3 region has the DNA TGTGCCAGCAGTTACGGTAATTTCTACGAGCAGTACTTC. Protein product: CASSYGNFYEQYF.